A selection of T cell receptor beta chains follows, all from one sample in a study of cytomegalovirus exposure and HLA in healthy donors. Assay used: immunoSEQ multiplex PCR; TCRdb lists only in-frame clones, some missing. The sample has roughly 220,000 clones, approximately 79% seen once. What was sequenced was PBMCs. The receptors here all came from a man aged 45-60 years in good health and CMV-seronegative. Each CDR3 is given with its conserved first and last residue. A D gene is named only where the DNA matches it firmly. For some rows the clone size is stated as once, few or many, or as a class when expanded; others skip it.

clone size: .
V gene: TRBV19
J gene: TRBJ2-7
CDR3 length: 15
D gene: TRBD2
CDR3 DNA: TGTGCCAGTAGTATAGGCCCAGCGGGGGAATACGAGCAGTACTTC
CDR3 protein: CASSIGPAGEYEQYF

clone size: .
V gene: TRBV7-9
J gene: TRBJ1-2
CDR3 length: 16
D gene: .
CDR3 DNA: TGTTCCAGCAGCATCTCGACAGGAGCTTATAACTATGGCTACACCTTC
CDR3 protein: CSSSISTGAYNYGYTF

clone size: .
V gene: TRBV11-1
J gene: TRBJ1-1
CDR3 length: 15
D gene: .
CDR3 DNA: TGTGCCAGCAGCTTCGATGACGGGGGGGACACTGAAGCTTTCTTT
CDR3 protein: CASSFDDGGDTEAFF

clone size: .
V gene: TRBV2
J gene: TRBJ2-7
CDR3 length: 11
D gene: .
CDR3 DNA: TGTGCCAGCGGGCCCCTTGTCGAGCAGTACTTC
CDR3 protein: CASGPLVEQYF

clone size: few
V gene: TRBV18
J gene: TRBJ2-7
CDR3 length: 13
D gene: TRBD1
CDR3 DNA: TGTGCCAGCCTGGGACAGGGGTTACACGAGCAGTACTTC
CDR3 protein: CASLGQGLHEQYF

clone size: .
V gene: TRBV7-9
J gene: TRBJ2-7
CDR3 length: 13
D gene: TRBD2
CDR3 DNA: TGTGCCAGCAGCTTAGAACTAGCGGGAGTTATGTACTTC
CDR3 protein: CASSLELAGVMYF

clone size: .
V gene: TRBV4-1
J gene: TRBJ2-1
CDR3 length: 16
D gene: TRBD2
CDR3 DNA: TGCGCCAGCACTACAAGGTCACTAGCGGGCCCGAATGAGCAGTTCTTC
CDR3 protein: CASTTRSLAGPNEQFF

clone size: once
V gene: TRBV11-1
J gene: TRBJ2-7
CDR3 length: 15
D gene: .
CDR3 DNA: TGTGCCAGCAGCCAACTCGACATCCACTCCTACGAGCAGTACTTC
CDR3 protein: CASSQLDIHSYEQYF

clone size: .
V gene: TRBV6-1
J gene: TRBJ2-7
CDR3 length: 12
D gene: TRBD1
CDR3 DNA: TGTGCCAGCAGTTGGACAGGGGACGAGCAGTACTTC
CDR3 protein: CASSWTGDEQYF

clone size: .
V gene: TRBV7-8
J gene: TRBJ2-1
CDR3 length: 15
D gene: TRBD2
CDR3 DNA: TGTGCCAGCAGCACGACTAGCGGGGGGTACAATGAGCAGTTCTTC
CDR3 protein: CASSTTSGGYNEQFF

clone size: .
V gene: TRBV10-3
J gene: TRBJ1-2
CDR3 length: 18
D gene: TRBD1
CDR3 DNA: TGTGCCATCAGTGAGTCGAATAATCCGCCGACAGGGAACTATGGCTACACCTTC
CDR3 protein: CAISESNNPPTGNYGYTF

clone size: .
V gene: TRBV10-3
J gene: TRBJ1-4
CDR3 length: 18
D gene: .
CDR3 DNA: TGTGCCATCAGTTCCTCGAGGTGGGGGGGCGCGAGTAATGAAAAACTGTTTTTT
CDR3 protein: CAISSSRWGGASNEKLFF

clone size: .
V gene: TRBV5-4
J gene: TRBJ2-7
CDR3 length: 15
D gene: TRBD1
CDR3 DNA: TGTGCCAGCAGCTTGTTAGGACAGGGGGTCTCCGAGCAGTACTTC
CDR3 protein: CASSLLGQGVSEQYF

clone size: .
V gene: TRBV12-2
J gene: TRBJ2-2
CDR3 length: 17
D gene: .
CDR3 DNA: TGTGCAAGTCGAGCCGGACTAGCGGGAGGAAACACCGGGGAGCTGTTTTTT
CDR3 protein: CASRAGLAGGNTGELFF

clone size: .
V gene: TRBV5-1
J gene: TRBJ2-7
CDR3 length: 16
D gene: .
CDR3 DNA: TGCGCCAGCAGTTACCCGCGGGACCGAAGCTCCTACGAGCAGTACTTC
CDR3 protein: CASSYPRDRSSYEQYF

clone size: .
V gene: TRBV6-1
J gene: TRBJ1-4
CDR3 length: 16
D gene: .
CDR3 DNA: TGTGCCAGCAGTGCCAGACAGGCAGCAACTAATGAAAAACTGTTTTTT
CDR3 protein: CASSARQAATNEKLFF

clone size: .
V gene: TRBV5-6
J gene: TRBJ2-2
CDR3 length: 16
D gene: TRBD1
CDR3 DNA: TGTGCCAGCAGCTTGTACGAGACAGGGGACACCGGGGAGCTGTTTTTT
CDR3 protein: CASSLYETGDTGELFF

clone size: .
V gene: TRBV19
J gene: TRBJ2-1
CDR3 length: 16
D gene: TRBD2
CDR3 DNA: TGTGCCAGTAGTATAGGGAGCGGGAGCTCCTACAATGAGCAGTTCTTC
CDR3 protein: CASSIGSGSSYNEQFF

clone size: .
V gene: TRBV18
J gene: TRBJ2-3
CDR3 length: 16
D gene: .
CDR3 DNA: TGTGCCAGCTCACCCCTCCCGACGGGAAGCACAGATACGCAGTATTTT
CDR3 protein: CASSPLPTGSTDTQYF

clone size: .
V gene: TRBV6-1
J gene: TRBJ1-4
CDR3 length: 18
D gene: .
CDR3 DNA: TGTGCCAGCAGTGATGGCCCATCAACCTTTGCAACTAATGAAAAACTGTTTTTT
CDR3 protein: CASSDGPSTFATNEKLFF

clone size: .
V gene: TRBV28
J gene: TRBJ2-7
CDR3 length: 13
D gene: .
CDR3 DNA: TGTGCCAGCAGTTTACCAAGCTCCTACGAGCAGTACTTC
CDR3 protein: CASSLPSSYEQYF

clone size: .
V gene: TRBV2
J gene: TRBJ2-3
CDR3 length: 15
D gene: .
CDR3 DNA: TGTGCAAGCATTCCCCGCCTCATACATCTAGATACGCAGTATTTT
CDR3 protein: CASIPRLIHLDTQYF

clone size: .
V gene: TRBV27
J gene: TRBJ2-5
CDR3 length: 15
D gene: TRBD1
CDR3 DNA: TGTGCCAGCAGTCCCAACCCCGGGACAGGGGTTGAGCAGTACTTC
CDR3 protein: CASSPNPGTGVEQYF

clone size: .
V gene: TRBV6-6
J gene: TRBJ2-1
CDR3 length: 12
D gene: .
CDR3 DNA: TGTGCCAGCACCTCAAGAGCCAATGAGCAGTTCTTC
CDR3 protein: CASTSRANEQFF

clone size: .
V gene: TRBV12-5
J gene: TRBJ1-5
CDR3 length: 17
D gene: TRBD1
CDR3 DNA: TGTGCTAGTGGTTTGCCAGGGGGCGAATTTAGCAATCAGCCCCAGCATTTT
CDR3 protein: CASGLPGGEFSNQPQHF

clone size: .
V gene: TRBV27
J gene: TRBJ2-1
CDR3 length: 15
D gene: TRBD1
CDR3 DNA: TGTGCCAGCAGCCTTCAGGGGGTCAGGGGGAATGAGCAGTTCTTC
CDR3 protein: CASSLQGVRGNEQFF

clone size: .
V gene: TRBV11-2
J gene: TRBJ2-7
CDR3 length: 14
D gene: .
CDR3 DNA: TGTGCCAGCAGCTTACTCCGGAGCTCCTACGAGCAGTACTTC
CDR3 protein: CASSLLRSSYEQYF

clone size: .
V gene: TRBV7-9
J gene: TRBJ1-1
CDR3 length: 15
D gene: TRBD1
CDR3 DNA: TGTGCCAGCAGCTTCCCTCGACAGGGGCCCACTGAAGCTTTCTTT
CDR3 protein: CASSFPRQGPTEAFF

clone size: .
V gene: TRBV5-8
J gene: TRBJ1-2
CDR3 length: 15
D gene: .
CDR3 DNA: TGTGCCAGCAGCTTGGATGGGGGCGAGGGCTATGGCTACACCTTC
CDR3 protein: CASSLDGGEGYGYTF

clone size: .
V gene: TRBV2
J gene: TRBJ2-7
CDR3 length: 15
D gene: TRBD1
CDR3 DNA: TGTGCCAGCGGGGGACAGGGGGCGATGATTCACGAGCAGTACTTC
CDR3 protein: CASGGQGAMIHEQYF

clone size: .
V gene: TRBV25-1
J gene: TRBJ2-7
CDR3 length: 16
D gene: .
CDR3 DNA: TGTGCCAGCAGTGGGAGCACAGCGGCCCACTCCTACGAGCAGTACTTC
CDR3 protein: CASSGSTAAHSYEQYF

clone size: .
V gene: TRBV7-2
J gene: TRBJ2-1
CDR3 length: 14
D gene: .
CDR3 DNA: TGTGCCAGCAGCCCCGATACTATTCGCAATGAGCAGTTCTTC
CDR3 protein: CASSPDTIRNEQFF

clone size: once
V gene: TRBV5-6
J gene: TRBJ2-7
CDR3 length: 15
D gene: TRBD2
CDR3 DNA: TGTGCCAGCAGCTTGGGGCCTAGCGGGAGTTACGAGCAGTACTTC
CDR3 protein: CASSLGPSGSYEQYF

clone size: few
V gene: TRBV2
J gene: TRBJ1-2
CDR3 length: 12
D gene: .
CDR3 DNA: TGTGCCAGCATCCGGGAGAACTATGGCTACACCTTC
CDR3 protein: CASIRENYGYTF

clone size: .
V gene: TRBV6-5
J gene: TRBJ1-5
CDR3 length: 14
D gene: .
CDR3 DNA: TGTGCCAGCAGTTCTTCAGGGGAAAGTCAGCCCCAGCATTTT
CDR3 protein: CASSSSGESQPQHF

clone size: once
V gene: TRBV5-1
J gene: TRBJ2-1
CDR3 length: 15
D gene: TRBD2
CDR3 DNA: TGCGCCAGCAGCTTGCTCGGCGGGAGTGGTATAGAGCAGTTCTTC
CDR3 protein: CASSLLGGSGIEQFF

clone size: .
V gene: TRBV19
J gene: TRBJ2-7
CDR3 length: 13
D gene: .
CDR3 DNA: TGTGCCAGTAGTCACAGGCCCTCCTACGAGCAGTACTTC
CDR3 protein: CASSHRPSYEQYF

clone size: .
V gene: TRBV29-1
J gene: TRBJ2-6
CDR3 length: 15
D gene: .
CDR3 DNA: TGCAGCGTCGGAGGGATTAGCTCTGGGGCCAACGTCCTGACTTTC
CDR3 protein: CSVGGISSGANVLTF

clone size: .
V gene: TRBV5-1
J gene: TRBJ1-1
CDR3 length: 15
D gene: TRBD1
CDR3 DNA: TGCGCCAGCAGCACAACGACAGGGGTGAGAACTGAAGCTTTCTTT
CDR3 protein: CASSTTTGVRTEAFF

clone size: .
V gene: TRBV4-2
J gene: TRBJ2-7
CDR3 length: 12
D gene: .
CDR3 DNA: TGTGCCAGCAGCCAAACGGGGTACGAGCAGTACTTC
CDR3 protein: CASSQTGYEQYF

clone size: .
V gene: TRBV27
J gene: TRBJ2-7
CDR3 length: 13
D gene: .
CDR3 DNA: TGTGCCAGCAGTTCGGGACACGGCTACGAGCAGTACTTC
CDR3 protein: CASSSGHGYEQYF

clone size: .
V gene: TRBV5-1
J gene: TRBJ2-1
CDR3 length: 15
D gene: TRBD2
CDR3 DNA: TGCGCCAGCAGCGCTCTAGCGGGAGTAGTGAATGAGCAGTTCTTC
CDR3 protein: CASSALAGVVNEQFF

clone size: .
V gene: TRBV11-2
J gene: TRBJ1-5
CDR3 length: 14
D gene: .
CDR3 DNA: TGTGCCAGCAGCCCCGGGGGAGGTGGCCAGCCCCAGCATTTT
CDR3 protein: CASSPGGGGQPQHF

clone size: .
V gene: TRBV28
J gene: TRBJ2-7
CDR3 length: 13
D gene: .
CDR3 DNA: TGTGCCAGCATTGCGGGGCCGTCCTACGAGCAGTACTTC
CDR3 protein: CASIAGPSYEQYF

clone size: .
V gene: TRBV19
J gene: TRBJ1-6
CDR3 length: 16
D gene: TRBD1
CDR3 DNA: TGTGCCAGTAGTATGCAGGACAGGGGGCGGAATTCACCCCTCCACTTT
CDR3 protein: CASSMQDRGRNSPLHF

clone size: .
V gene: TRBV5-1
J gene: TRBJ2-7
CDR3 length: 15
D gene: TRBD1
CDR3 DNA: TGCGCCAGCAGCTTGCATCTGGGACAGGGGAACGAGCAGTACTTC
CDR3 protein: CASSLHLGQGNEQYF

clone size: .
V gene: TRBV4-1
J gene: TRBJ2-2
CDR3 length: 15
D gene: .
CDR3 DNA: TGCGCCAGCAGCCAGGGGCTAGTGCTGGCCGGGGAGCTGTTTTTT
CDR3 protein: CASSQGLVLAGELFF

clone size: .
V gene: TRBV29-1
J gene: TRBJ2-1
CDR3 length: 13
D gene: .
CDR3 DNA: TGCAGCGTTGAAGATCGAGAGGCCCATGAGCAGTTCTTC
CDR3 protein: CSVEDREAHEQFF

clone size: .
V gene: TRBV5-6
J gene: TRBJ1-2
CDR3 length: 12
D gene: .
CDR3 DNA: TGTGCCAGCAGCTTGGAGCCGCGGGGCTACACCTTC
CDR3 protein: CASSLEPRGYTF

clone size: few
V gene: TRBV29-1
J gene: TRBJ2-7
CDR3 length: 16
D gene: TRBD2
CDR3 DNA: TGCAGCGCTGCCCTATCGACTAGCGGGAGGCCCTACGAGCAGTACTTC
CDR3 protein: CSAALSTSGRPYEQYF

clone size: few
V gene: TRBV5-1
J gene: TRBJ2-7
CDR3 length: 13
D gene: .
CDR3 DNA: TGCGCCAGCAACAGCAAAGGAGGATACGAGCAGTACTTC
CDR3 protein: CASNSKGGYEQYF

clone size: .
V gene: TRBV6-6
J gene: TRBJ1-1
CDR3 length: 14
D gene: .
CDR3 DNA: TGTGCCAGCAGTTACGTCGCAGGTGACACTGAAGCTTTCTTT
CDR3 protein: CASSYVAGDTEAFF

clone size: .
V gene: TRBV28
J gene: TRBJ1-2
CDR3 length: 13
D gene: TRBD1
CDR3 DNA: TGTGCCAGCAGGTTGGGACAGTCTTATGGCTACACCTTC
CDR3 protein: CASRLGQSYGYTF

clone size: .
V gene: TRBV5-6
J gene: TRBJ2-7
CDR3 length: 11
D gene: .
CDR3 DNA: TGTGCCAGCAGCTTGAGCCACGAGCAGTACTTC
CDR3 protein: CASSLSHEQYF

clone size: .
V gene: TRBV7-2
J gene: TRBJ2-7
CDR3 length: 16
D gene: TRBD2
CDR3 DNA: TGTGCCAGTTCGGGGGGACTAGCGGGAGGGAGCTACGAGCAGTACTTC
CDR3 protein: CASSGGLAGGSYEQYF